This is a list of T cell receptor beta chains from one sample in a study of T-cell reconstitution after alpha-beta-depleted transplantation in children. TCRdb redid the calling of the PCR reads with MiXCR, one entry per CDR3 protein. The sample shows about 610,000 distinct CDR3 sequences, under 12% of them seen only once. Sequenced here: PBMCs from the stem cell graft donor, sampled from the stem cell graft. The source is a human donor who donated a stem cell graft to a child with acute myeloid leukemia. Both conserved end residues are part of each CDR3. D genes are given only for firm matches. Clone size appears in some rows only: once, few, many, or a class for an expanded clone.

CDR3nt,CDR3aa,d_gene,v_gene,j_gene,abundance
TGCGCCAGCAGCTTGGATACTAGTGGGAAGCAGTTCTTC,CASSLDTSGKQFF,-,TRBV5-1,TRBJ2-1,few
TGCGCCAGCAGCCAAGGGATATCTGGCGGGTATGGTACGCAGTATTTT,CASSQGISGGYGTQYF,-,TRBV4-3,TRBJ2-3,few
TGTGCCAGCAGCGTGCGACAAAAAGGAGGCTACACCTTC,CASSVRQKGGYTF,-,TRBV5-6,TRBJ1-2,few
TGTGCCACCAGCAGTGGGGGAGTAGGAACTGAAGCTTTCTTT,CATSSGGVGTEAFF,-,TRBV15,TRBJ1-1,many
TGTGCCAGCAGCTCCCGGACAGGCATCATTTTAGAGACCCAGTACTTC,CASSSRTGIILETQYF,TRBD1,TRBV5-6,TRBJ2-5,few
TGTGCCAGCAGCGACAGGGGAGCCCCCCTCTCCTACGAGCAGTACTTC,CASSDRGAPLSYEQYF,TRBD1,TRBV6-1,TRBJ2-7,few
TGTGCCAGCAGTTTACGGGGACAAACCGAGTACTTC,CASSLRGQTEYF,-,TRBV27,TRBJ2-5,many
TGTGCCAGCAGTGCTGGTTTGCGGGAGGGCACCGAGCAGTACTTC,CASSAGLREGTEQYF,TRBD2,TRBV2,TRBJ2-7,-
TGTGCCAGCAGCTTCGGGACAGGGGGATTTCAAGAGACCCAGTACTTC,CASSFGTGGFQETQYF,TRBD1,TRBV7-2,TRBJ2-5,many
TGCGCCAGCAGCCAAGCTGCCCTGGAGCCCCAGCATTTT,CASSQAALEPQHF,-,TRBV4-1,TRBJ1-5,few
TGCAGTGCCAGGGGGTGGGTTAGCGGGAGTAGTTTTGATGAGCAGTTCTTC,CSARGWVSGSSFDEQFF,TRBD2,TRBV20-1,TRBJ2-1,many
TGTGCCATCAGTGAGTCGAAGGGAGGCTACACCTTC,CAISESKGGYTF,-,TRBV10-3,TRBJ1-2,-
TGTGCCAGCAGCCATAGCGGCGGGGTGGTGATCACAGATACGCAGTATTTT,CASSHSGGVVITDTQYF,-,TRBV3-1,TRBJ2-3,few
TGCACAGCACCAAAGGGACGGGGAGGGTTCACAGATACGCAGTATTTT,CTAPKGRGGFTDTQYF,TRBD2,TRBV20-1,TRBJ2-3,many
TGTGCCAGCAGCCCGGATCTGAATGGCTACACCTTC,CASSPDLNGYTF,-,TRBV7-9,TRBJ1-2,-
TGTGCCAGCAGCTGGACAGTTTCGAACACCGGGGAGCTGTTTTTT,CASSWTVSNTGELFF,-,TRBV7-2,TRBJ2-2,many
TGTGCCAGCAGCGTAGATCCAGCGGGAGGGGTGAATGAGCAGTTCTTC,CASSVDPAGGVNEQFF,TRBD2,TRBV9,TRBJ2-1,many
TGTGCCAGCAGCCAAGAAGAGGGGGCCTCCTACGAGCAGTACTTC,CASSQEEGASYEQYF,TRBD1,TRBV4-2,TRBJ2-7,-
TGCAGTGCCCTACAGGGAGGGGAGACCCAGTACTTC,CSALQGGETQYF,-,TRBV20-1,TRBJ2-5,many
TGTGCCAGCAGTTACTCCGACAGGGGAGACATTCAGTACTTC,CASSYSDRGDIQYF,TRBD1,TRBV6-2/TRBV6-3,TRBJ2-4,-
TGTGCCAGCACCTTCTACAGGGGGCGAAACAATGAGCAGTTCTTC,CASTFYRGRNNEQFF,TRBD1,TRBV7-2,TRBJ2-1,-
TGTGCCAGCTGGGATAGCGGGGCTGCCAAAGAGACCCAGTACTTC,CASWDSGAAKETQYF,TRBD2,TRBV6-1,TRBJ2-5,few
TGCAGCGTTGCTAGGACTAGCGGGGAGCAGTTCTTC,CSVARTSGEQFF,TRBD2,TRBV29-1,TRBJ2-1,few